This T cell receptor (beta chain) was captured by sequencing in a study of blood T cells in healthy people across ages. Whole-study context: Researchers report that template switching captured about one barcoded beta molecule per two T cells. Overall study results and limits: Estimated diversity, derived from one million T cells, was regarded as an underestimate.

Combining a sample-barcoded 5' primer with a J-beta primer mix, a second PCR ran for 7 to 11 cycles. Unique molecular identifiers of 12 random nucleotides labeled each cDNA. MiXCR was run by TCRdb on the 5' RACE reads, yielding one entry per CDR3 protein. The sample carries 1.5 million to 1.8 million distinct CDR3 sequences, 40% to 45% recorded once. Points on this clonotype: The antigen is undetermined.

Those donating, healthy Caucasian individuals from Russia, were aged about 6 to 100. This CDR3 has 19 residues. Per germline, CDR1 SGHDT and CDR2 YYEEEE. V was clipped by 2 bases and J by 4 bases, with 25 bases between them. What was sequenced was blood. The V gene is TRBV5-6, the J gene TRBJ2-4, with D tentatively TRBD1 (5 bases). This sequence originates from a woman aged 18-30 years in good health. The CDR3 region has the DNA TGTGCCAGCAGCTTTACCCTTGGGCCTTCAATACAGGTGAAAAACATTCAGTACTTC. It specifies CASSFTLGPSIQVKNIQYF.